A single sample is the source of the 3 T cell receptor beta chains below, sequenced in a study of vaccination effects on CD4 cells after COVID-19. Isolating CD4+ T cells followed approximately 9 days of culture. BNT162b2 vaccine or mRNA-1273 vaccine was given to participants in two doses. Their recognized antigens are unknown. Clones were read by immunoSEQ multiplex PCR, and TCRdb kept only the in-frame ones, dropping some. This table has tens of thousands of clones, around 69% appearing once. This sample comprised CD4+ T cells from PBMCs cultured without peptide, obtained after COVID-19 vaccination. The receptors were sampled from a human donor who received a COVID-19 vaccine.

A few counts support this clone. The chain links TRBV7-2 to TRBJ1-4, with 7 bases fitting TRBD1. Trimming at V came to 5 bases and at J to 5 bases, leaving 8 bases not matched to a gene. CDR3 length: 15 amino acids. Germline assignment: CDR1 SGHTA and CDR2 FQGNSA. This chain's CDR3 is CASSLQQGRNEKLFF. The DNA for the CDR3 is TGTGCCAGCAGCCTTCAACAGGGGCGGAATGAAAAACTGTTTTTT.

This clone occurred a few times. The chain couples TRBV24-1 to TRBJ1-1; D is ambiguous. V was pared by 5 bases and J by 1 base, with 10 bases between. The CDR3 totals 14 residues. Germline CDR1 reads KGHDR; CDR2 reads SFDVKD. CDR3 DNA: TGTGCCACCAGTGCCTTCGACGGGAACACTGAAGCTTTCTTT. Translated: CATSAFDGNTEAFF.

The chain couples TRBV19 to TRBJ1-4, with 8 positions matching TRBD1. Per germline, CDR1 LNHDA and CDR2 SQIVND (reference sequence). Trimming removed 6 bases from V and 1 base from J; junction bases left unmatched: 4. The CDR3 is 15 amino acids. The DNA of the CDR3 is TGTGCCAGTAGCCGGACAGGGCAAACTAATGAAAAACTGTTTTTT. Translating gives CASSRTGQTNEKLFF. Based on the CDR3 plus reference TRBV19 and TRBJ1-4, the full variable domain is DGGITQSPKYLFRKEGQNVTLSCEQNLNHDAMYWYRQDPGQGLRLIYYSQIVNDFQKGDIAEGYSVSREKKESFPLTVTSAQKNPTAFYLCASSRTGQTNEKLFFGSGTQLSVL.